Listed below are T cell receptor beta chains from one sample, sequenced in a study of immune evolution from preneoplasia to lung adenocarcinoma. Assay: immunoSEQ multiplex PCR; the TCRdb copy retains only in-frame clones and omits some. Of 4,000 to 6,000 clones listed, 65% to 80% are singletons. The source material was FFPE minimally invasive lung adenocarcinoma tissue. These receptors were obtained from a person in their 70s with lung adenocarcinoma. Each CDR3 is given with its conserved first and last residue. The D gene is left open where the match is weak. Some rows mark clone size as missing; the rest say once, few, many or name a class of expanded clone.

DNA: TGTGCCAGCAGCTTAGCGGGACAGGGGGCACACGAGCAGTACTTC; CDR3: CASSLAGQGAHEQYF; J: TRBJ2-7; size: few; D: TRBD1; V: TRBV7-2
DNA: TGTGCCAGCAGCTTCCCTGGGTCGGGAGAGCAGTACTTC; CDR3: CASSFPGSGEQYF; J: TRBJ2-7; size: -; D: -; V: TRBV7-9
DNA: TGTGCCAGCAGCGGAGGGTTGGGCGGGGAGCTGTTTTTT; CDR3: CASSGGLGGELFF; J: TRBJ2-2; size: -; D: -; V: TRBV7-2
DNA: TGTGCCAGCAACAACAGGGTTGGAGACACTGAAGCTTTCTTT; CDR3: CASNNRVGDTEAFF; J: TRBJ1-1; size: few; D: -; V: TRBV7-8
DNA: TGCGCCAGCAGCCTCCGGGCCGATAACGCAGCCGAGCAGTACTTC; CDR3: CASSLRADNAAEQYF; J: TRBJ2-7; size: -; D: -; V: TRBV4-1
DNA: TGTGCCAGCAGCCAGGGTCAGGGTCGGGACTTC; CDR3: CASSQGQGRDF; J: TRBJ2-7; size: -; D: -; V: TRBV7-2
DNA: TGTGCCAGCAGCACTGACAGGGCTCATGACTACACCTTC; CDR3: CASSTDRAHDYTF; J: TRBJ1-2; size: -; D: TRBD1; V: TRBV11-3
DNA: TGCGCCAGCAGTGAGTCGGGATTCGGGCACGAGCAGTACTTC; CDR3: CASSESGFGHEQYF; J: TRBJ2-7; size: once; D: -; V: TRBV10-1
DNA: TGCGCCAGCAGCGCCGGGGCTTTAGATAGGTACGAGCAGTACTTC; CDR3: CASSAGALDRYEQYF; J: TRBJ2-7; size: -; D: -; V: TRBV5-1
DNA: TGTGCCAGCAGTTTACGGGCGGGACAATGGGCCTACAATGAGCAGTTCTTC; CDR3: CASSLRAGQWAYNEQFF; J: TRBJ2-1; size: -; D: -; V: TRBV27
DNA: TGTGCCAGCAGCTCCCCAATAGCGGGAGGGGACGAGCAGTACTTC; CDR3: CASSSPIAGGDEQYF; J: TRBJ2-7; size: -; D: TRBD2; V: TRBV5-8
DNA: TGTGCCAGCAGTTACCCGACAGGGGGTAATGAGCAGTTCTTC; CDR3: CASSYPTGGNEQFF; J: TRBJ2-1; size: -; D: TRBD1; V: TRBV2
DNA: TGCGCCAGCAGCTTAGGGGGGAATAATGAAAAACTGTTTTTT; CDR3: CASSLGGNNEKLFF; J: TRBJ1-4; size: -; D: -; V: TRBV5-1
DNA: TGTGCCAGCAGTTTACAACCGAAACCCTACGAGCAGTACTTC; CDR3: CASSLQPKPYEQYF; J: TRBJ2-7; size: -; D: -; V: TRBV27
DNA: TGCGCCAGCAGTGCCAGGGCCTACAATGAGCAGTTCTTC; CDR3: CASSARAYNEQFF; J: TRBJ2-1; size: once; D: -; V: TRBV5-1
DNA: TGTGCCAGCAGTGAGGTTCTGCGAGAGACCCAGTACTTC; CDR3: CASSEVLRETQYF; J: TRBJ2-5; size: -; D: -; V: TRBV2
DNA: TGCGCCAGCAGCGAGACCACAGTTACTGGAAACACCATATATTTT; CDR3: CASSETTVTGNTIYF; J: TRBJ1-3; size: -; D: -; V: TRBV5-1
DNA: TGTGCCAGCAGCGCCGGACAGGGGCTACCCTACGAGCAGTACTTC; CDR3: CASSAGQGLPYEQYF; J: TRBJ2-7; size: -; D: TRBD1; V: TRBV9
DNA: TGTGCCAGCAGCCGCCCTCCCGAGGTCTCGAACACTGAAGCTTTCTTT; CDR3: CASSRPPEVSNTEAFF; J: TRBJ1-1; size: -; D: -; V: TRBV5-8
DNA: TGTGCCAGCAGCTTCGGGAGCGGAAATGAAAAACTGTTTTTT; CDR3: CASSFGSGNEKLFF; J: TRBJ1-4; size: -; D: -; V: TRBV11-3
DNA: TGTGCCACCAGCAGACTAACCGGGACAGGGGACGAAAAACTGTTTTTT; CDR3: CATSRLTGTGDEKLFF; J: TRBJ1-4; size: few; D: TRBD1; V: TRBV15
DNA: TGTGCCAGCAGCGTAGTACCAGGGGCGGGGAGTCGAGAGCAGTACTTC; CDR3: CASSVVPGAGSREQYF; J: TRBJ2-7; size: few; D: -; V: TRBV9
DNA: TGTGCCAGCCACAGAGCGACAGGGGGCGATTTAAGCACAGATACGCAGTATTTT; CDR3: CASHRATGGDLSTDTQYF; J: TRBJ2-3; size: -; D: TRBD1; V: TRBV2
DNA: TGTGCCAGTAGTAAGACAGGGGTGGGAACAGATACGCAGTATTTT; CDR3: CASSKTGVGTDTQYF; J: TRBJ2-3; size: -; D: TRBD1; V: TRBV19
DNA: TGTGCTAGTGGTTCGGACTCAATCAGGAGTGAGCAGTTCTTC; CDR3: CASGSDSIRSEQFF; J: TRBJ2-1; size: large; D: -; V: TRBV12-5
DNA: TGTGCCAGCAGTGAATATGACAGGGGAGGATCTGGGGCCAACGTCCTGACTTTC; CDR3: CASSEYDRGGSGANVLTF; J: TRBJ2-6; size: -; D: TRBD1; V: TRBV25-1
DNA: TGTGCCAGCAGCCCATCGACCGGGCCCGACTACGAGCAGTACTTC; CDR3: CASSPSTGPDYEQYF; J: TRBJ2-7; size: few; D: -; V: TRBV11-2
DNA: TGCGCCAGCAGCTTCGTCTTGAACACTGAAGCTTTCTTT; CDR3: CASSFVLNTEAFF; J: TRBJ1-1; size: -; D: -; V: TRBV5-1
DNA: TGTGCCAGCAGCTACCGGACAGGGTATGACTATGGCTACACCTTC; CDR3: CASSYRTGYDYGYTF; J: TRBJ1-2; size: -; D: TRBD1; V: TRBV5-4
DNA: TGTGCCAGCATGGTATGGAGTTCCTACAATGAGCAGTTCTTC; CDR3: CASMVWSSYNEQFF; J: TRBJ2-1; size: -; D: -; V: TRBV2
DNA: TGTGCCAGCTCACCGCAGGGGCCTCGTGATGGCTACACCTTC; CDR3: CASSPQGPRDGYTF; J: TRBJ1-2; size: -; D: -; V: TRBV18
DNA: TGTGCCAGCAGGAGGGCCCCCGGGGGGGAAGAGACCCAGTACTTC; CDR3: CASRRAPGGEETQYF; J: TRBJ2-5; size: -; D: TRBD2; V: TRBV2
DNA: TGTGCCAGCAGCTTAGTAACACTAGCGGGATATCCCTACGAGCAGTACTTC; CDR3: CASSLVTLAGYPYEQYF; J: TRBJ2-7; size: -; D: TRBD2; V: TRBV7-8
DNA: TGTGCCAGCAGTGAAGCGACAGCCAGAGGGACTGGAAACACCATATATTTT; CDR3: CASSEATARGTGNTIYF; J: TRBJ1-3; size: -; D: -; V: TRBV2
DNA: TGTGCCAGCAGCTTAGAACCAGGGGCTCGTGAAAAACTGTTTTTT; CDR3: CASSLEPGAREKLFF; J: TRBJ1-4; size: few; D: -; V: TRBV11-2
DNA: TGTGCCTGGAGCGCCCCGGGGGCTATATCTCCCGGGGAGCTGTTTTTT; CDR3: CAWSAPGAISPGELFF; J: TRBJ2-2; size: -; D: -; V: TRBV30
DNA: TGTGCCAGCAGCTTCGGATGGCAGGGAGGCACTGAAGCTTTCTTT; CDR3: CASSFGWQGGTEAFF; J: TRBJ1-1; size: -; D: -; V: TRBV7-9
DNA: TGTGCCAGTAGTACCACCCCCCCGCCACCCTATGGCTACACCTTC; CDR3: CASSTTPPPPYGYTF; J: TRBJ1-2; size: -; D: -; V: TRBV19
DNA: TGTGCCAGTAGTGTAACTAGCGGGAGTCCCGGATCCTACGAGCAGTACTTC; CDR3: CASSVTSGSPGSYEQYF; J: TRBJ2-7; size: -; D: TRBD2; V: TRBV19
DNA: TGTGCCAGCAGTTTGAGGGGTTCTGGGGCCAACGTCCTGACTTTC; CDR3: CASSLRGSGANVLTF; J: TRBJ2-6; size: -; D: -; V: TRBV28
DNA: TGCGCCAGCATTGGGGACAGATACGAGCAGTACTTC; CDR3: CASIGDRYEQYF; J: TRBJ2-7; size: -; D: TRBD1; V: TRBV10-2
DNA: TGTGCCTGGAGTGTAGGACTGGACAATGAGCAGTTCTTC; CDR3: CAWSVGLDNEQFF; J: TRBJ2-1; size: -; D: -; V: TRBV30
DNA: TGTGCCAGCAGCCCAGGACAGGGGGGAGGGGAGACCCAGTACTTC; CDR3: CASSPGQGGGETQYF; J: TRBJ2-5; size: -; D: TRBD1; V: TRBV4-2
DNA: TGTGCCCGGAGGCAGGGATTGGGCACTGAAGCTTTCTTT; CDR3: CARRQGLGTEAFF; J: TRBJ1-1; size: -; D: -; V: TRBV30
DNA: TGTGCCAGCAGTTTAGGGGGCACAGGGTCTAACTATGGCTACACCTTC; CDR3: CASSLGGTGSNYGYTF; J: TRBJ1-2; size: -; D: -; V: TRBV28
DNA: TGTGCCAGCTCAAAGGGCCCAGGGGCTGCTAATGAAAAACTGTTTTTT; CDR3: CASSKGPGAANEKLFF; J: TRBJ1-4; size: -; D: -; V: TRBV18
DNA: TGTGCCAGCAGCTCGGGGGGGAGACAGGGGGCGCGGAACACCGGGGAGCTGTTTTTT; CDR3: CASSSGGRQGARNTGELFF; J: TRBJ2-2; size: -; D: TRBD1; V: TRBV11-1
DNA: TGTGCCAGCAGCGTAGCGGAGGGAAACATTCAGTACTTC; CDR3: CASSVAEGNIQYF; J: TRBJ2-4; size: -; D: -; V: TRBV9
DNA: TGTGCCAGCAGTTTTGGTGTGGTCTGTCCCCCTAACTATGTTACGTGCTATGGCTACACCTTC; CDR3: CASSFGVVCPPNYVTCYGYTF; J: TRBJ1-2; size: few; D: -; V: TRBV27